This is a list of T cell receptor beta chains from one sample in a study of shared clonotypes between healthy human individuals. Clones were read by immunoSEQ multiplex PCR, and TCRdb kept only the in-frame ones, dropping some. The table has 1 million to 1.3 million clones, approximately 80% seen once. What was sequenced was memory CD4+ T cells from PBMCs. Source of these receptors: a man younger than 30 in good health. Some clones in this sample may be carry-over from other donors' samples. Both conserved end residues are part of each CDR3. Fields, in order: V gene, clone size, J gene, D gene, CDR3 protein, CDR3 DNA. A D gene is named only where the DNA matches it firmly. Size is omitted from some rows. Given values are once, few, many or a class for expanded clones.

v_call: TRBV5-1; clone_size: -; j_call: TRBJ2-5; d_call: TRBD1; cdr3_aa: CASSLWTGVNGETQYF; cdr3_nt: TGCGCCAGCAGCTTATGGACAGGGGTGAATGGGGAGACCCAGTACTTC
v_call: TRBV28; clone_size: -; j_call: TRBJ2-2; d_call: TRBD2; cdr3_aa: CASRGAHGGTSGIANTGELFF; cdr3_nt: TGTGCCAGCAGGGGGGCCCACGGGGGGACTAGCGGGATAGCGAACACCGGGGAGCTGTTTTTT
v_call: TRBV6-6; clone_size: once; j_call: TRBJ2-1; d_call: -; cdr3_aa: CASSYTARISHEQFF; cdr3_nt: TGTGCCAGCAGTTATACGGCTCGGATATCCCATGAGCAGTTCTTC
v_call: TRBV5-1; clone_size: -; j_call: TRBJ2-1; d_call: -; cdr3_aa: CASSLAGSYNEQFF; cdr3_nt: TGCGCCAGCAGCTTGGCTGGCTCCTACAATGAGCAGTTCTTC
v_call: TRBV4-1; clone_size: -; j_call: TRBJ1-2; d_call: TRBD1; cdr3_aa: CASSQAPGQGGYTF; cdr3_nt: TGCGCCAGCAGCCAAGCCCCGGGACAGGGCGGCTACACCTTC
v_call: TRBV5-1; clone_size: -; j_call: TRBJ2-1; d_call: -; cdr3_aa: CASSFAALEQFF; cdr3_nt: TGCGCCAGCAGCTTTGCGGCACTAGAGCAGTTCTTC
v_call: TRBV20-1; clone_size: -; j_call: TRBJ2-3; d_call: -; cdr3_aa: CSVERDTQYF; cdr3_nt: TGCAGTGTTGAGAGGGATACGCAGTATTTT
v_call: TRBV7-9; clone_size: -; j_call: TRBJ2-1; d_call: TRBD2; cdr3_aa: CASSLAGTSFNEQFF; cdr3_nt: TGTGCCAGCAGCTTAGCAGGGACTAGTTTCAATGAGCAGTTCTTC
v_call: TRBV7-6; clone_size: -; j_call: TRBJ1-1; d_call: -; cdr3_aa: CASSLKEGTEAFF; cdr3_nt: TGTGCCAGCAGCTTAAAAGAGGGCACTGAAGCTTTCTTT
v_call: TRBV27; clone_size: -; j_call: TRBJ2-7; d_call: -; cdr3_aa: CASSLRQGPYEQYF; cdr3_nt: TGTGCCAGCAGTTTACGGCAGGGACCCTACGAGCAGTACTTC
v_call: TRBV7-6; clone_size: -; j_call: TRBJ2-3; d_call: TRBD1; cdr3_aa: CASSSSGGTNTDTQYF; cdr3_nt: TGTGCCAGCAGCTCTTCAGGGGGCACTAACACAGATACGCAGTATTTT
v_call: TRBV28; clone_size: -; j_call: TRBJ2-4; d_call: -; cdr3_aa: CASSTTGRGANIQYF; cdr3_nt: TGTGCCAGCAGCACAACAGGGAGGGGAGCAAACATTCAGTACTTC
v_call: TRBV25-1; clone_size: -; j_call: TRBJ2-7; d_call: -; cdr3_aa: CASSRDSARYEQYF; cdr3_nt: TGTGCCAGTTCGCGGGACAGCGCCCGCTACGAGCAGTACTTC
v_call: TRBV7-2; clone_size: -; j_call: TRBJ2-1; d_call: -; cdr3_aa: CASSPPLGEQFF; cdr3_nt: TGTGCCAGCAGCCCACCTTTAGGGGAGCAGTTCTTC
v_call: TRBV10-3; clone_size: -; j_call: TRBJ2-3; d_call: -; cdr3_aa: CAISHPEDGTDTQYF; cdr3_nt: TGTGCCATCAGCCACCCCGAGGACGGTACAGATACGCAGTATTTT
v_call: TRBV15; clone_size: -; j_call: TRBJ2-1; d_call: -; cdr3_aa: CATSREGGLRRNIEQFF; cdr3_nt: TGTGCCACCAGCAGAGAGGGGGGACTTCGGCGAAACATAGAGCAGTTCTTC
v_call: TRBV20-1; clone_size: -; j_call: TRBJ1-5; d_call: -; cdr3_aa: CSASPNQPQHF; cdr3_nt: TGCAGTGCTAGTCCCAATCAGCCCCAGCATTTT
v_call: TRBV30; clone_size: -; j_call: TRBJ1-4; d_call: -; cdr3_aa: CAWGKGPPGNEKLFF; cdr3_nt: TGTGCCTGGGGAAAGGGCCCCCCTGGAAATGAAAAACTGTTTTTT
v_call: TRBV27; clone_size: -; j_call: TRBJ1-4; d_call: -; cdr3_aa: CASSWVGTLNTPNEKLFF; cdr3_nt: TGTGCCAGCAGTTGGGTGGGGACCCTAAACACCCCAAATGAAAAACTGTTTTTT
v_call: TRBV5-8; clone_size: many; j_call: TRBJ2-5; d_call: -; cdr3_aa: CASSAPGVETQYF; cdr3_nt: TGTGCCAGCAGCGCGCCAGGGGTAGAGACCCAGTACTTC
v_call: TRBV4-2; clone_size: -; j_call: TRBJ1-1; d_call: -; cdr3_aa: CASSHENTEAFF; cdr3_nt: TGTGCCAGCAGCCACGAGAACACTGAAGCTTTCTTT
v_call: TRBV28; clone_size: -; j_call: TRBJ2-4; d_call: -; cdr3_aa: CASSLNRKNIQYF; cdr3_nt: TGTGCCAGCAGTTTAAATCGGAAAAACATTCAGTACTTC
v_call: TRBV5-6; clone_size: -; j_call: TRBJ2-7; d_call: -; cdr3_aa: CASSLLGSSYEQYF; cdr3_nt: TGTGCCAGCAGCTTGCTTGGCAGCTCCTACGAGCAGTACTTC
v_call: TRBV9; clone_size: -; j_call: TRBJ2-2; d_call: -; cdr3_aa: CASRTDPNTGELFF; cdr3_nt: TGTGCCAGCAGAACGGACCCAAACACCGGGGAGCTGTTTTTT